This T cell receptor beta chain appears in the sequencing data of a study of T cells in Graves' hyperthyroidism and ophthalmopathy. Study-wide results and limits: By a 13 V-J model, ophthalmopathy was set apart from stable hyperthyroidism.

This clonotype has just a few counts. The antigen is unknown. A read error may produce the germline difference seen at one junction end. RNA transcripts were the template for amplifying TCR beta CDR3 regions. During a first-round RT-PCR of the TCR CDR3, the HTBI primer set was used. From the multiplex PCR reads, TCRdb called clonotypes with MiXCR, one entry per CDR3 protein. The data hold hundreds of thousands of distinct CDR3 sequences, with 45% observed a single time. Per germline, CDR1 SGHRS and CDR2 YFSETQ. The CDR3 covers 15 residues. Sequenced sample: peripheral blood or thyroid tissue (not recorded which). This sequence joins TRBV5-1 and TRBJ2-7; D remains unclear. The source of this sequence is an adult man with Graves' disease, either hyperthyroidism or ophthalmopathy (not recorded which). DNA for the CDR3: TGCGCCAGTAGCTTGGGCAGGCATTCGGGCTACGAGCAGTACTTC. Translating it yields CASSLGRHSGYEQYF. The full variable domain, its missing parts supplied by reference TRBV5-1 and TRBJ2-7, is KAGVTQTPRYLIKTRGQQVTLSCSPISGHRSVSWYQQTPGQGLQFLFEYFSETQRNKGNFPGRFSGRQFSNSRSEMNVSTLELGDSALYLCASSLGRHSGYEQYFGPGTRLTVT.